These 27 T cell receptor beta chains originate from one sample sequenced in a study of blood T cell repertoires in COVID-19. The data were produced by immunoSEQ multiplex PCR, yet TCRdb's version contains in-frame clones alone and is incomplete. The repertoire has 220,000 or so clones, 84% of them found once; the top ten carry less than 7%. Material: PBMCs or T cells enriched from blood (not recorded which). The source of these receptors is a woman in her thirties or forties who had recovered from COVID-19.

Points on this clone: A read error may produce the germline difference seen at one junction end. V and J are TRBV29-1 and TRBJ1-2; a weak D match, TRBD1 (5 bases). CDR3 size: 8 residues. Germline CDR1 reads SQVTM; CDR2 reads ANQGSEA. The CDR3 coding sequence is TGCAGCGTTGAAGAAGGGGCCTTC. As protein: CSVEEGAF.

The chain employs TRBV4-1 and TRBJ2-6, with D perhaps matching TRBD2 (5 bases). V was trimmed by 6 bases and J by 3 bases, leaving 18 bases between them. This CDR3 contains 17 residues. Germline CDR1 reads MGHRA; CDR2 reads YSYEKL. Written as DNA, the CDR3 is TGCGCCAGCAGACCCGGGCCGAGGGTAGGTGGGGCCAACGTCCTGACTTTC. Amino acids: CASRPGPRVGGANVLTF.

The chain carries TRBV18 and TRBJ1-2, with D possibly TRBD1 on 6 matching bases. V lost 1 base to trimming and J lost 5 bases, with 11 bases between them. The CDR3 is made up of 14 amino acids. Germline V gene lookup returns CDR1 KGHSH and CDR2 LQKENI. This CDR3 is CASSPRTDQYGYTF. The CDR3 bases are TGTGCCAGCTCACCACGGACAGACCAATATGGCTACACCTTC.

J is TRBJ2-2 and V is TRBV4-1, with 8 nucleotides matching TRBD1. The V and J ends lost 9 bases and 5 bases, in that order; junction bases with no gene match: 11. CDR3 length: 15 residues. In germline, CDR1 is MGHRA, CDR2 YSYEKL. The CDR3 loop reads CASQVTGQGTGELFF. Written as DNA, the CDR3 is TGCGCCAGTCAAGTAACCGGACAGGGAACCGGGGAGCTGTTTTTT.

The CDR3 DNA sequence: TGTGCCAGCAGTTTTAGGGGGCTAAACACTGAAGCTTTCTTT. Residues: CASSFRGLNTEAFF. This chain uses TRBV28 with TRBJ1-1, with 7 bases aligning to TRBD1. Germline V lookup: CDR1 MDHEN, CDR2 SYDVKM. J lost 2 bases, V lost 3 bases, and 3 bases had no gene match. The CDR3 consists of 14 residues.

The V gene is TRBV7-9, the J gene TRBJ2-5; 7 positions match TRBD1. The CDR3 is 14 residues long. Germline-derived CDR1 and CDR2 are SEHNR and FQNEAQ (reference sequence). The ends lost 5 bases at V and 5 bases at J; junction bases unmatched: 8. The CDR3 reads CASSPRGQAETQYF. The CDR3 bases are TGTGCCAGCAGCCCAAGGGGGCAGGCGGAGACCCAGTACTTC.

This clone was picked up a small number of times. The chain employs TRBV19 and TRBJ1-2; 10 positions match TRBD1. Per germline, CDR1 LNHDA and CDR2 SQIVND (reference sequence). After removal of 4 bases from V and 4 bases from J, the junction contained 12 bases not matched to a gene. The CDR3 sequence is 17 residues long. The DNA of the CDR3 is TGTGCCAGTAGTACCGGGACAGGGGAGTGGACAGGCTATGGCTACACCTTC. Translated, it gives CASSTGTGEWTGYGYTF.

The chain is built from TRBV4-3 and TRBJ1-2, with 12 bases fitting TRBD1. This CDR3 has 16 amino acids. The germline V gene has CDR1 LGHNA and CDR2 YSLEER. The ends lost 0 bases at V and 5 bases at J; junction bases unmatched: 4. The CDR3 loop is CASSQEGGQGAYGYTF. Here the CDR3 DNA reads TGCGCCAGCAGCCAAGAGGGGGGACAGGGGGCGTATGGCTACACCTTC.

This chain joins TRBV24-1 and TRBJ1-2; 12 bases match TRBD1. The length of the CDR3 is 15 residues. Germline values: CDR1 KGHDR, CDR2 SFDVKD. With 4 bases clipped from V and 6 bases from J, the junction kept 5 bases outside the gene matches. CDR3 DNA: TGTGCCACCAGTGAGGGGACAGGGGGCGTGGATGGCTACACCTTC. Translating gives CATSEGTGGVDGYTF.

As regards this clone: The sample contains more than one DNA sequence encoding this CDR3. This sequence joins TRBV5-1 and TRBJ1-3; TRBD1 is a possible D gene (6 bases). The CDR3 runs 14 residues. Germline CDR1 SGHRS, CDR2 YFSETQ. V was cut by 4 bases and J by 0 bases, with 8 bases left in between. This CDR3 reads CASSPDSSGNTIYF. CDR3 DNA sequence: TGCGCCAGCAGCCCGGACAGCTCTGGAAACACCATATATTTT.

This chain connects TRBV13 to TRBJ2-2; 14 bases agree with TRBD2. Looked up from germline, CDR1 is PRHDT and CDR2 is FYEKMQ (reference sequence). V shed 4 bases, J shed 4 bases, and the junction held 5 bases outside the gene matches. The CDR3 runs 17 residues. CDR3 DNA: TGTGCCAGCAGCTCCCCCGGACTAGCGGGAGGCACCGGGGAGCTGTTTTTT. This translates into CASSSPGLAGGTGELFF.

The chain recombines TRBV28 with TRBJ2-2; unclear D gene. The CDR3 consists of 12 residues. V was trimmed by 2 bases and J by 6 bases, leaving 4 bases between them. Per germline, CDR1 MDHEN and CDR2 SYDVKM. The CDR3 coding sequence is TGTGCCAGCAGTTTAGCGGCCGGGGAGCTGTTTTTT. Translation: CASSLAAGELFF.

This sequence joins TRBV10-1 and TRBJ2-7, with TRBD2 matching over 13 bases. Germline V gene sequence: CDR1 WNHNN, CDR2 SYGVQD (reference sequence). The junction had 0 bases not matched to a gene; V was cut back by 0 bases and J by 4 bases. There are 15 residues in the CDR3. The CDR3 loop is CASSESGLAGYEQYF. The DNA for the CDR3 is TGCGCCAGCAGTGAGTCGGGACTAGCGGGGTACGAGCAGTACTTC.

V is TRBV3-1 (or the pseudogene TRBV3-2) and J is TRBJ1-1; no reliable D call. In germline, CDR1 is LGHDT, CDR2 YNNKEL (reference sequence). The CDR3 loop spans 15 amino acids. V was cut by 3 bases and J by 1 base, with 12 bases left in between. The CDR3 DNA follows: TGTGCCAGCAGCCATTCGGGGAAGGGGAACACTGAAGCTTTCTTT. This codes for CASSHSGKGNTEAFF.

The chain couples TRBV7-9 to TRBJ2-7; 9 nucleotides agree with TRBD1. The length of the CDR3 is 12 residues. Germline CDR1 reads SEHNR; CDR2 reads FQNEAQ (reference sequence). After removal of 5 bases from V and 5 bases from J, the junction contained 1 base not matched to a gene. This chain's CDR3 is CASSGTGNEQYV. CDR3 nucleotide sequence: TGTGCCAGCAGCGGGACAGGGAACGAGCAGTACGTC.

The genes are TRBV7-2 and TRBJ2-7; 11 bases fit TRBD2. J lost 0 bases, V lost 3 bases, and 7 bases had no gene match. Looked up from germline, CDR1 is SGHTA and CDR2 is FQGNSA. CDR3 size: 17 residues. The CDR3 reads CASSLLEGLADSYEQYF. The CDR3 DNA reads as TGTGCCAGCAGCTTGCTCGAGGGACTAGCGGACTCCTACGAGCAGTACTTC.

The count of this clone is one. CDR3 amino acids: CASSYRDSREKLFF. CDR3 DNA sequence: TGTGCCAGCAGCTACCGGGACAGTCGGGAAAAACTGTTTTTT. The rearrangement uses TRBV6-5 and TRBJ1-4, with 7 bases fitting TRBD1. The CDR3 runs 14 residues. The germline V gene has CDR1 MNHEY and CDR2 SVGAGI. V lost 6 bases and J lost 8; bases outside the gene matches: 9.

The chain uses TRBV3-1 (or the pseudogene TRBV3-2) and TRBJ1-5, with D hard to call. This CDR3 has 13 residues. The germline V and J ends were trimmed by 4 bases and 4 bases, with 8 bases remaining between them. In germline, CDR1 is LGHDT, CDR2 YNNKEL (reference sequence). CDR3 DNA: TGTGCCAGCAGCCCTACGTGGAATCAGCCCCAGCATTTT. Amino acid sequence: CASSPTWNQPQHF.

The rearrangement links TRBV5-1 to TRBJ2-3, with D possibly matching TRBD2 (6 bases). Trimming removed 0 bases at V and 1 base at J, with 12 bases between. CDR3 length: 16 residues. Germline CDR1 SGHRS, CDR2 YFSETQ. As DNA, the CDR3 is TGCGCCAGCAGCTTGGGCGGGGCATCTCGCACAGATACGCAGTATTTT. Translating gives CASSLGGASRTDTQYF.

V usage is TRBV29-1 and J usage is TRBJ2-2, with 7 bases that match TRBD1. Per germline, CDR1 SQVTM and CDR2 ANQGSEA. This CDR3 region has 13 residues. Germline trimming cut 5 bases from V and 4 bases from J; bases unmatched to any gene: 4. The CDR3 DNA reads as TGCAGCGTTAGACCAGGGGGCACCGGGGAGCTGTTTTTT. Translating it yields CSVRPGGTGELFF.

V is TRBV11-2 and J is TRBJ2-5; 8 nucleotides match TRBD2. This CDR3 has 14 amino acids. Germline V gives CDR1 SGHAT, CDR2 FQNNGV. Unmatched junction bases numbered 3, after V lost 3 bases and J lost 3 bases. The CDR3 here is CASSFSGVKETQYF. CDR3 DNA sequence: TGTGCCAGCAGCTTTAGCGGGGTAAAAGAGACCCAGTACTTC.

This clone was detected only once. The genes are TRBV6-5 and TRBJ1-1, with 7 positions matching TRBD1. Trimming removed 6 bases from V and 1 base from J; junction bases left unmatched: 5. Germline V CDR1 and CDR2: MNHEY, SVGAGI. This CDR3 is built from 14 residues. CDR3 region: CASRRDRENTEAFF. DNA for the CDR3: TGTGCCAGCAGACGGGACAGAGAGAACACTGAAGCTTTCTTT.

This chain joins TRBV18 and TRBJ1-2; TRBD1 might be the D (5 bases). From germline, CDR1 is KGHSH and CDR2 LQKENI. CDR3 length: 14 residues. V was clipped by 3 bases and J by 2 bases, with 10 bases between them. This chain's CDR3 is CASSPTTENYGYTF. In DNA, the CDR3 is TGTGCCAGCTCACCCACGACAGAAAACTATGGCTACACCTTC.

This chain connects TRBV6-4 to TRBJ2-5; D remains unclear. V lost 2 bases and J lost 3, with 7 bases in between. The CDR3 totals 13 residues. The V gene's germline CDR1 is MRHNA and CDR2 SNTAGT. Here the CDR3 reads CASSDPVKETQYF. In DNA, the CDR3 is TGTGCCAGCAGTGACCCCGTTAAAGAGACCCAGTACTTC.

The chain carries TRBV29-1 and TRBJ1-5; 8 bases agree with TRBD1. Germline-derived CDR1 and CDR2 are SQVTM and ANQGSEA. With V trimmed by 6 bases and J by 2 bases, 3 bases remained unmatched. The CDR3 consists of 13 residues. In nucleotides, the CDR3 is TGCAGCGTGTTGACAGGGGGCAATCAGCCCCAGCATTTT. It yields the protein CSVLTGGNQPQHF.

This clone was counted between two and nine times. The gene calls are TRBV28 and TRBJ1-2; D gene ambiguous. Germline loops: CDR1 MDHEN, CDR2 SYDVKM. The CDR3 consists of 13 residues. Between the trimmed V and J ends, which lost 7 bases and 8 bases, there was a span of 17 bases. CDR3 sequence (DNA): TGTGCCAGCAAGGTCGCGAACGAGGTGGGCTACACCTTC. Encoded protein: CASKVANEVGYTF.

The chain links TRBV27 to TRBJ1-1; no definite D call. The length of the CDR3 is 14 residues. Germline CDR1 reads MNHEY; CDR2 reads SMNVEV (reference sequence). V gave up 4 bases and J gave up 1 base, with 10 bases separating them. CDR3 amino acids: CASSSLGRNTEAFF. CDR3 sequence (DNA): TGTGCCAGCAGTTCTCTTGGTAGGAACACTGAAGCTTTCTTT.